The source of this T cell receptor beta chain is a study of T-cell memory formation after mild COVID-19. 5'RACE with constant-segment primers built TCRalpha and TCRbeta cDNA libraries with UMIs. Each CDR3 protein is one row after TCRdb ran MiXCR on the 5' RACE reads. The sample carries roughly 140,000 distinct CDR3 sequences, around 15% recorded once. The germline CDR1 and CDR2 sequences are GTSNPN and SVGIG (reference sequence). The CDR3 has 15 residues. Trimming cost V 1 base and J 1 base; bases outside gene matches: 4. What was sequenced was PBMCs or a T cell subset sorted from them (not recorded which). The TCR sequence derives from an adult woman who had mild COVID-19 (a few samples of this study predate the infection). Cell type and time point are not known. The V call is TRBV30, the J call TRBJ2-7, with 10 bases fitting TRBD2. CDR3 coding DNA: TGTGCCTGGAGTGGAGGACTAGCGGATTCCTACGAGCAGTACTTC. Its protein product is CAWSGGLADSYEQYF.